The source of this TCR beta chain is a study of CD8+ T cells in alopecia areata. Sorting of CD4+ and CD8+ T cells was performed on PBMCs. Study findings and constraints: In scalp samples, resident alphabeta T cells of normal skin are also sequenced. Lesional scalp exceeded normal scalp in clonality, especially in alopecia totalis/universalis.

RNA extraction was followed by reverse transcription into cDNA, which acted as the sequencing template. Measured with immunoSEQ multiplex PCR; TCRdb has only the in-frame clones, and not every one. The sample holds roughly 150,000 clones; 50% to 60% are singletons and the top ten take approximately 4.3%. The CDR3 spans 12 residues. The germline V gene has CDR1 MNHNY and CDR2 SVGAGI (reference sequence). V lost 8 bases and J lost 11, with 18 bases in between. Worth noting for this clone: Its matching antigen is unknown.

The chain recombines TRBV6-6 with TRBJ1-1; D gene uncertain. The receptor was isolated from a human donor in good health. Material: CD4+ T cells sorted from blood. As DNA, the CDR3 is TGTGCCAGCCTATCTTCGGGCCGCGGGGCTTTCTTT. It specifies CASLSSGRGAFF.